This record looks at one T cell receptor beta chain sequence and its context. Its antigen has not been determined. Base quality data are lacking; no much larger clone is found one base away. These data are taken from a study of cytomegalovirus exposure and HLA in healthy donors (dated by TCRdb to about 2017). Regarding the study in general: An earlier analysis of approximately 640 of the donors reported 250 to 300 Gb of sequence data and 117 million unique TCR beta sequences from about 180 million T cells. An early release that covered some 630 HLA-typed donors contained about 300 gigabases of sequencing data and around 80 million unique TCR sequences. Of the roughly 410 genotyped donors, less than 90% were placed in the genetic ancestry cluster associated with self-reported Caucasian donors. The study aimed to test whether signatures of past pathogen exposure could be identified by cataloging public T cell receptors. The study used immunosequencing to profile the T cell repertoires of about 670 subjects and linked those repertoires to cytomegalovirus serostatus. A separate validation cohort of 100 to 150 different subjects was used in addition to the approximately 700-subject first cohort. The study combined high-throughput TCR immunosequencing, statistical association of individual TCRs with disease status, and machine learning to predict cytomegalovirus infection status. To study patterns of TCR occurrence, a later analysis re-analyzed previously published TCR beta repertoires from 650 to 750 donors and added high-resolution HLA genotyping. Rather than using new phenotypic data, the later analysis identified candidate immune exposures from TCR beta sequences and from how often those sequences occurred across donors. To decide whether each TCR beta V gene segment behaved as functional or pseudogenic, an earlier analysis of fewer than 750 of the donors relied on high-throughput TCR beta sequencing. Donor age, sex, ethnicity and CMV serostatus were compiled together with the repertoire data. A later genetic analysis took genome-wide SNP genotypes for about 65% of the 666 donors and used that subset as a discovery cohort. All discovery cohort repertoires had been generated using a single sequencing platform. HLA typing covered class I and class II loci at four-digit resolution. Typing coverage varied by locus: roughly 629-640 donors for A, B, C, DRB1 and DQB1; approximately 520 for DQA1; more than 600 for DPA1; around 490 for DPB1. Five DR-DQ haplotypes were handled as single units for association and clustering because linkage in the cohort was strong. Among 300 to 500 genotyped donors of the cohort, an average of approximately 240,000 unique TCR beta nucleotide sequences was sequenced per donor, of which about 18% were non-productive. Summary of the overall study and its limitations: Most TCR sequences were observed very rarely across donors, whereas some public TCRs were present in many individuals. Correlated functional status among segregating V segments might be attributable to linkage disequilibrium, but an unknown experimental factor could not be ruled out. In vitro tests confirmed that a few of the cytomegalovirus-associated TCR beta chains recognize cytomegalovirus antigens. Most CMV-associated TCR beta chains appeared to be HLA-restricted in a later analysis, and the HLA associations seemed to be driven largely by CMV exposure. According to the authors, the approach could potentially be generalized to other disease states and immunological phenotypes. In an earlier analysis of around 500 of the donors, most TCR beta V segments appeared in productive rearrangements about 90% or about 30% of the time, broadly matching IMGT annotations. According to a later genetic analysis, donors in an Asian-associated ancestry cluster had fewer N-insertions in productive TCRs than the approximately 700-donor mean. A group of highly shared sequence variants was considered likely to be a technical artifact of the sequencing pipeline. In a later analysis, the rate of TCR association differed among HLA loci, with DRB1 alleles having the most associated TCRs and HLA-C alleles having the fewest. Because the 87-base-pair reads could not distinguish some IMGT-functional V segments, including TRBV6-2 and TRBV6-3, those segments were excluded. In both the original and validation cohorts, the classifier was reported to diagnose cytomegalovirus status with high specificity and sensitivity. Because HLA typing was missing for some donors at each locus, association tests included only the typed subset. At a false discovery rate of 0.05, a later analysis linked about 16,000 TCR beta sequences to specific HLA alleles. When HLA alleles, especially DR and DQ, strongly co-occurred, TCR associations were difficult to assign to individual alleles. Several of the top co-occurrence clusters appeared to be linked to parvovirus B19, influenza, CMV and Epstein-Barr virus, according to a later analysis. CMV serostatus was the only immune exposure information available for the cohort. A later genetic analysis associated a missense DCLRE1C variant with V-gene and J-gene trimming of TCR beta chains, and an independent cohort replicated the association. A later analysis found that HLA-associated TCR beta chains were more clonally expanded and had lower generation probabilities than equally common non-associated chains. In the study, 164 TCR beta chains were listed as associated with cytomegalovirus. Presence/absence analyses assumed roughly uniform sequencing depth across donors, an assumption that may not hold. A further reported finding was that TCR beta sequences accurately predicted the HLA-A and HLA-B alleles for most subjects in the first cohort. The earlier analysis of fewer than 750 of the donors excluded some 15 rarely observed V segments, including chromosome 9 orphons, because counts were too low. This cohort had only TCR beta chains sequenced, and the lack of alpha or paired-chain data limited which features could be detected.

The cohort was made up of under 800 healthy bone marrow donors. All cohort members were sampled while nominally healthy, although unrecorded immune exposures were likely present. CMV serostatus was positive for more than 250 and negative for about 55% of the 666 cohort members, and was not recorded for this donor. A peripheral blood sample was collected from each donor, and TCR beta sequencing was performed on peripheral blood mononuclear cells. The Qiagen DNeasy Blood Extraction Kit was used to extract genomic DNA from the blood cell samples. The library relied on the immunoSEQ multiplex PCR assay. A mixture of 60 forward primers for TCR Vbeta segments and 13 reverse primers for TCR Jbeta segments was used in the multiplex PCR. The CDR3 region of rearranged TCR beta genes was amplified from genomic DNA by a multiplex PCR assay. The amplified TCR beta libraries were sequenced on the Illumina HiSeq System as 87-base-pair reads. From the authors' description of their analysis: A later analysis counted 75 million to 100 million unique TCR beta chains across the 666 repertoires, and 10 million to 12 million of these chains were shared by at least two donors. A nearest-neighbor algorithm error-corrected the raw reads and collapsed the reads into unique sequences, merging closely related sequences to remove PCR and sequencing errors. To assign V, D and J gene segments, CDR3 sequences were aligned to IMGT reference sequences. For a sequence to be retained, a match of at least six nucleotides was required to both a V gene segment and a J gene segment. Rearrangements were classified as productive when the CDR3 lacked stop codons and remained in frame with V and J, and all other rearrangements were classified as non-productive. CDR3 was defined by IMGT convention, running from the second conserved V-encoded cysteine to the conserved J-encoded phenylalanine. In an earlier analysis of 587 of the donors, sequences lacking an unambiguous match to a single V gene segment were excluded. In an earlier analysis of 450 to 700 of the donors, V segments were called functional above 56.7% productive rearrangements and were called segregating when the between-donor standard deviation exceeded 5%. To diagnose cytomegalovirus status from the catalog of TCR beta chain sequences, a statistical classification framework was built. A later analysis assigned V and J genes by comparing TCR nucleotide sequences with IMGT/GENE-DB human TR gene sequences. Using the TCRdist pipeline, a later analysis assigned CDR3 sequences along with most-parsimonious VDJ recombination scenarios. A later analysis defined each TCR beta chain by its CDR3 amino acid sequence plus V-gene family, and excluded reads lacking a unique V-gene family. To address suspected cross-contamination and a sequencing artifact, a later analysis removed a few hundred highly shared, low-generation-probability nucleotide sequences. In a later analysis, a clonal expansion index for each public chain was calculated from normalized within-repertoire ranks of inferred template counts. In a later analysis, generation probabilities were computed using a VDJ recombination model fitted to out-of-frame rearrangements, and the results were checked against IGoR. In a later analysis, hypergeometric tests were used to score TCR-TCR, TCR-HLA and TCR-CMV co-occurrence, with a repertoire-size bias correction applied to TCR pairs. False discovery rates were estimated in a later analysis by permuting HLA or CMV assignments 20 times. A later analysis grouped co-occurring TCRs with DBSCAN, adding TCRdist sequence similarity when clustering within HLA-allele-positive subsets. For co-occurrence clustering, repertoires with fewer than 30,000 or more than 120,000 public chains were excluded, along with several repertoires with anomalous nucleotide sharing. This is the immuneACCESS table as TCRdb keeps it, with only in-frame sequences that have V and J called. A part of the clones is gone; compared with another copy, unresolved V genes explain less than half, and the rest is unexplained. V and J calls and clone size follow that table, whereas D and trimming were derived from the DNA. The sample table shows approximately 200,000 clones, and under 90% are seen once. In total, the top ten clones hold about 1.2% of the sample.

For this chain, trimming is 2 bases at the V end and 2 bases at the J end, and the number of junction bases without a gene match is 6. The CDR3 starts with the cysteine, ends with the phenylalanine, and has 16 residues. Just CDR3 DNA is preserved here, 48 bases in frame from base 1. From a lookup of the germline V gene, CDR1 and CDR2 are SGHAT and FQNNGV. The TCR sequence derives from a human donor in good health. This receptor chain uses TRBV11-2 and TRBJ2-3, and 8 bases in between align with TRBD2. The sequenced material came from PBMCs. The nucleotide sequence is TGTGCCAGCAGCTTATGGGCGGGAGGCACCACAGATACGCAGTATTTT. Its amino acids are CASSLWAGGTTDTQYF.